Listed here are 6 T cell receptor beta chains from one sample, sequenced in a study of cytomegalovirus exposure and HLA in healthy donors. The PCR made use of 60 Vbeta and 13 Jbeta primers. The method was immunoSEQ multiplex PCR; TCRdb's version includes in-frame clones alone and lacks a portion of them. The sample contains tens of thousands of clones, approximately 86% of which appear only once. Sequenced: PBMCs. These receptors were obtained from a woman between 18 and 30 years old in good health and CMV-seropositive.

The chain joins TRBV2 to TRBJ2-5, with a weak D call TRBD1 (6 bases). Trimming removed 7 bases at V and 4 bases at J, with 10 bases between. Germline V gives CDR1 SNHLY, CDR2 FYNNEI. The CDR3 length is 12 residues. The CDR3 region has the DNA TGTGCCAGCAATCGGGACACAGAGACCCAGTACTTC. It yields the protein CASNRDTETQYF.

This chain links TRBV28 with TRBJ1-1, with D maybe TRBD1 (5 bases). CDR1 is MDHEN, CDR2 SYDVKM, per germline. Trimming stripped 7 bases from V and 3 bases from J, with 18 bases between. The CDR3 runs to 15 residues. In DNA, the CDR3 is TGTGCCAGCACAATTACCGCCAACAGGTACACTGAAGCTTTCTTT. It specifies CASTITANRYTEAFF.

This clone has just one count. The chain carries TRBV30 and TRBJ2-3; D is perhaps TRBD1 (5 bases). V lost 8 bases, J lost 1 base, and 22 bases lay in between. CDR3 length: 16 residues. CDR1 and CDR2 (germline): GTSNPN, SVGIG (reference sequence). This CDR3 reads CAHDRKPPGRTDTQYF. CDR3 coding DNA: TGTGCCCATGATCGGAAACCCCCAGGGCGCACAGATACGCAGTATTTT.

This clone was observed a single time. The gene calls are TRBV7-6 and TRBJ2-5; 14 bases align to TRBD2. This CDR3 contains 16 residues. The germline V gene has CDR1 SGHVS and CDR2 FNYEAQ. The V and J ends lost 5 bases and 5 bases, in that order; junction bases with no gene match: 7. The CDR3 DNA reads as TGTGCCAGCAGCCCGACTAGCGGGGGGGCCGGGGAGACCCAGTACTTC. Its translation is CASSPTSGGAGETQYF.

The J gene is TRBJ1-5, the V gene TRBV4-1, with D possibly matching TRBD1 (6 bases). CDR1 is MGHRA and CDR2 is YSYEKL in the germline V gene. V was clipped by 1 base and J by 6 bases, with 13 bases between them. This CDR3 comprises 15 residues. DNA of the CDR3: TGCGCCAGCAGCCAAGGGAACAGGGAGGGTCAGCCCCAGCATTTT. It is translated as CASSQGNREGQPQHF.

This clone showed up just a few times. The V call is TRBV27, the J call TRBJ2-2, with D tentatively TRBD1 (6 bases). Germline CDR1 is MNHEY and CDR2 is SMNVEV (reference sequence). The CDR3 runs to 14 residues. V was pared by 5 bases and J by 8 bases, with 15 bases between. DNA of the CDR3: TGTGCCAGCAGTCCGACACAGGGTCGGGGGGAGCTGTTTTTT. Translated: CASSPTQGRGELFF.